The rows below give T cell receptor beta chains drawn from one sample of a study of blood T cell repertoires in COVID-19. The protocol was immunoSEQ multiplex PCR, while the TCRdb copy is restricted to in-frame clones and leaves out a portion. The repertoire includes roughly 250,000 clones, around 82% of them detected once, and roughly 4.9% sits in the top ten. Sequenced input: peripheral blood. The receptor source for this set is a woman older than 75 with active or convalescent COVID-19. The CDR3 runs from the conserved cysteine through the conserved F or W. A D gene is named only where the DNA matches it firmly. Clone size is given for some rows only: seen once, a few or many times, or a class if the clone is expanded.

CDR3 length	J gene	clone size	V gene	D gene	CDR3 protein	CDR3 DNA
13	TRBJ2-5	-	TRBV28	-	CASSQGNQETQYF	TGTGCCAGCTCACAGGGCAACCAAGAGACCCAGTACTTC
15	TRBJ1-2	few	TRBV27	-	CASRYRKDRLYGYTF	TGTGCCAGCAGATACAGGAAGGACAGACTCTATGGCTACACCTTC
15	TRBJ2-7	-	TRBV28	TRBD1	CASSTPGQGTHEQYF	TGTGCCAGCAGTACGCCGGGACAGGGGACCCACGAGCAGTACTTC
15	TRBJ1-4	few	TRBV19	-	CAAGDTAGGNEKLFF	TGTGCCGCCGGGGACACGGCAGGTGGAAATGAAAAACTGTTTTTT
15	TRBJ2-3	-	TRBV2	TRBD2	CASTERRGGSDTQYF	TGTGCCAGCACCGAGAGGCGGGGGGGCAGTGATACGCAGTATTTT
11	TRBJ1-1	-	TRBV28	-	CASRRMTDAFF	TGTGCCAGCAGACGGATGACAGATGCTTTCTTT
17	TRBJ2-7	-	TRBV7-2	TRBD1	CASSNQPPGTGMDEQYF	TGTGCCAGCAGCAACCAACCTCCTGGGACAGGGATGGACGAGCAGTACTTC
13	TRBJ2-1	-	TRBV6-5	-	CASHGQQFNEQFF	TGTGCCAGCCATGGACAGCAGTTCAATGAGCAGTTCTTC
13	TRBJ2-1	-	TRBV5-1	-	CASSFGQNNEQFF	TGCGCCAGCAGCTTCGGACAGAACAATGAGCAGTTCTTC
16	TRBJ2-2	-	TRBV5-1	-	CASSLDGQGNTGELFF	TGCGCCAGCAGCTTGGATGGGCAGGGGAACACCGGGGAGCTGTTTTTT
13	TRBJ1-1	-	TRBV18	-	CASSPFRDTEAFF	TGTGCCAGCTCACCATTTCGGGATACTGAAGCTTTCTTT
16	TRBJ1-6	few	TRBV5-1	TRBD1	CASSLWGQGRNSPLHF	TGCGCCAGCAGCTTGTGGGGACAGGGTCGTAATTCACCCCTCCACTTT
15	TRBJ1-2	-	TRBV2	TRBD1	CASRPRTGQNYGYTF	TGTGCCAGCAGACCAAGGACAGGGCAAAACTATGGCTACACCTTC
16	TRBJ2-5	-	TRBV5-6	TRBD1	CASSLASLTGLETQYF	TGTGCCAGCAGCTTGGCGTCCCTGACAGGGTTAGAGACCCAGTACTTC
13	TRBJ1-2	-	TRBV7-2	TRBD1	CASSEDRVGGYTF	TGTGCCAGCAGCGAGGACAGGGTGGGTGGCTACACCTTC
16	TRBJ2-1	-	TRBV14	-	CASSQVGGTSYNEQFF	TGTGCCAGCAGCCAAGTCGGAGGCACGTCCTACAATGAGCAGTTCTTC
15	TRBJ1-2	once	TRBV30	TRBD1	CAWSRSGTGGFGYTF	TGTGCCTGGAGTAGATCCGGGACAGGGGGATTTGGCTACACCTTC
13	TRBJ1-6	-	TRBV28	-	CAIRTAVNSPLHF	TGTGCCATCAGGACAGCCGTTAATTCACCCCTCCACTTT
16	TRBJ1-6	-	TRBV5-4	-	CASSLVAGSNNSPLHF	TGTGCCAGCAGCTTGGTGGCAGGATCGAATAATTCACCCCTCCACTTT
13	TRBJ1-2	-	TRBV2	-	CASSGAAVGGYTF	TGTGCCAGCAGTGGTGCGGCGGTTGGCGGCTACACCTTC
12	TRBJ2-7	-	TRBV30	-	CAWSVPGYEQYF	TGTGCCTGGAGTGTACCAGGCTACGAGCAGTACTTC
14	TRBJ1-4	-	TRBV7-9	-	CASRWRSNSEKLFF	TGTGCCAGCAGATGGAGGTCTAATAGTGAAAAACTGTTTTTT
14	TRBJ1-6	-	TRBV10-3	-	CAISPQGTQSPLHF	TGTGCCATCTCTCCCCAGGGTACCCAATCACCCCTCCACTTT
15	TRBJ2-7	-	TRBV28	TRBD1	CASSSHGTGNHEQYF	TGTGCCAGCAGCTCCCATGGGACAGGGAACCACGAGCAGTACTTC
13	TRBJ1-6	-	TRBV6-5	-	CASRRQANSPLHF	TGTGCCAGCCGAAGACAGGCTAATTCACCCCTCCACTTT
14	TRBJ2-3	-	TRBV29-1	-	CSVIWGVGTDTQYF	TGCAGCGTCATTTGGGGGGTAGGCACAGATACGCAGTATTTT
13	TRBJ2-5	-	TRBV25-1	-	CASRRGAQETQYF	TGTGCCAGCAGAAGGGGTGCCCAAGAGACCCAGTACTTC
13	TRBJ1-1	-	TRBV7-2	-	CASSFRVATEAFF	TGTGCCAGCAGTTTCAGGGTGGCCACTGAAGCTTTCTTT
15	TRBJ1-2	once	TRBV6-5	-	CASKAKEITNYGYTF	TGTGCCAGCAAAGCTAAAGAGATCACTAACTATGGCTACACCTTC
15	TRBJ1-6	-	TRBV7-9	TRBD1	CASSLGQGHNSPLHF	TGTGCCAGCAGCTTAGGACAGGGGCATAATTCACCCCTCCACTTT
16	TRBJ1-5	few	TRBV28	TRBD1	CASSWTGGLYNQPQHF	TGTGCCAGCAGCTGGACAGGGGGCCTATACAATCAGCCCCAGCATTTT
16	TRBJ2-1	-	TRBV10-3	TRBD2	CAITQGLAGGQNEQFF	TGTGCCATCACCCAGGGACTAGCGGGGGGGCAGAATGAGCAGTTCTTC
12	TRBJ1-2	-	TRBV19	-	CASSTGEYGYTF	TGTGCCAGTAGCACAGGCGAGTATGGCTACACCTTC
13	TRBJ2-7	-	TRBV28	TRBD1	CASRTTRTGQKYF	TGTGCCAGCAGAACGACCCGGACAGGGCAGAAGTACTTC
15	TRBJ2-1	-	TRBV24-1	TRBD1	CATSGGQGTQSEQFF	TGTGCCACCAGTGGGGGACAGGGTACCCAATCTGAGCAGTTCTTC
11	TRBJ1-5	-	TRBV24-1	-	CATEDNQPQHF	TGTGCCACAGAGGACAATCAGCCCCAGCATTTT
15	TRBJ1-2	-	TRBV9	TRBD1	CASSVETGGDYGYTF	TGTGCCAGCAGCGTAGAAACAGGGGGCGACTATGGCTACACCTTC
15	TRBJ1-2	few	TRBV7-9	-	CASSLDSRASDGYTF	TGTGCCAGCAGCTTGGACAGTCGGGCCTCCGATGGCTACACCTTC
16	TRBJ1-4	-	TRBV28	-	CASSHTGGYFNEKLFF	TGTGCCAGCAGCCATACCGGGGGTTATTTTAATGAAAAACTGTTTTTT
14	TRBJ1-6	few	TRBV5-1	TRBD1	CASSFGTGDSPLHF	TGCGCCAGCAGCTTCGGGACAGGGGATTCACCCCTCCACTTT